The 18 T cell receptor beta chains below come from one sample, sequenced in a study of Graves' ophthalmopathy and Graves' hyperthyroidism. Amplified material comprised TCR beta CDR3 regions derived from RNA transcripts. After a first-round RT-PCR with HTBI primers, a second-round multiplex PCR was run. TCRdb ran MiXCR on the multiplex PCR reads and lists one entry per CDR3 protein. The sample has about 700,000 distinct CDR3 sequences, about two fifths seen once. Sequencing used peripheral blood. These receptors were taken from an adult man with Graves' ophthalmopathy.

This sequence joins TRBV3-1 and TRBJ1-2; maybe TRBD1 (6 bases). V dropped 0 bases and J dropped 3 bases, with 11 bases sitting between them. CDR3 length: 15 residues. From germline, CDR1 is LGHDT and CDR2 YNNKEL (reference sequence). CDR3 DNA: TGTGCCAGCAGCCAAGATGGCAGGGGCTACTATGGCTACACCTTC. Encoded protein: CASSQDGRGYYGYTF.

This clonotype has just a few counts. The rearrangement links TRBV3-1 to TRBJ2-7; D unclear. Germline lookup yields CDR1 LGHDT and CDR2 YNNKEL (reference sequence). CDR3 length: 13 amino acids. Trimming left V 0 bases short and J 5 bases short, with 8 bases between. This CDR3 is CASSQELRDEQYF. In nucleotides, the CDR3 is TGTGCCAGCAGCCAAGAGCTACGGGACGAGCAGTACTTC.

This clonotype is a singleton in its sample. V and J are TRBV7-9 and TRBJ2-5, with D hard to call. CDR3 size: 12 residues. In germline, CDR1 is SEHNR, CDR2 FQNEAQ (reference sequence). V dropped 5 bases and J dropped 7 bases, with 11 bases sitting between them. For the CDR3, the DNA is TGTGCCAGCAGCGTAGACGACGGGACCCAGTACTTC. Its protein is CASSVDDGTQYF.

The chain links TRBV6-5 to TRBJ2-7, with TRBD1 matching 11 bases. The CDR3 extends over 22 amino acids. J gave up 0 bases and V 5 bases, and 24 bases lay outside the gene matches. Germline CDR1 and CDR2: MNHEY and SVGAGI. In DNA, the CDR3 is TGTGCCAGCAGTCTCCCGGACAGGGGGCGCTTCGTTCGGCGCACGAACTCCTACGAGCAGTACTTC. Its protein is CASSLPDRGRFVRRTNSYEQYF.

The chain joins TRBV10-3 to TRBJ1-5, with D tentatively TRBD1 (6 bases). Trimming stripped 7 bases from V and 2 bases from J, with 21 bases between. The CDR3 loop spans 17 amino acids. Germline lookup yields CDR1 ENHRY and CDR2 SYGVKD. The CDR3 sequence is CAITPLGQLLGNQPQHF. The CDR3 DNA reads as TGTGCCATCACCCCTCTCGGACAGCTCCTAGGCAATCAGCCCCAGCATTTT.

There are many counts of this clonotype. The V gene is TRBV7-2, the J gene TRBJ1-3; 7 bases are a match to TRBD1. The V and J ends lost 6 bases and 8 bases, in that order; junction bases with no gene match: 10. Germline-derived CDR1 and CDR2 are SGHTA and FQGNSA. The CDR3 is 14 residues long. In nucleotides, the CDR3 is TGTGCCAGCAGTCTACAGGGGATGGAAGACACCATATATTTT. Protein sequence: CASSLQGMEDTIYF. The whole variable domain, remainder taken from reference TRBV7-2 and TRBJ1-3, is GAGVSQSPSNKVTEKGKDVELRCDPISGHTALYWYRQSLGQGLEFLIYFQGNSAPDKSGLPSDRFSAERTGGSVSTLTIQRTQQEDSAVYLCASSLQGMEDTIYFGEGSWLTVV.

In this sample, this clonotype turned up many times. V is TRBV15 and J is TRBJ2-7, with D unresolved. V dropped 3 bases and J dropped 6 bases, with 15 bases sitting between them. Per the germline V gene, CDR1 is LNHNV and CDR2 is YYDKDF (reference sequence). This CDR3 has 14 residues. DNA of the CDR3: TGTGCCACCAGCAGGCCGGGCGTCCTGGGCGAGCAGTACTTC. Translation gives CATSRPGVLGEQYF.

The rearrangement uses TRBV6-2 or TRBV6-3 and TRBJ1-2, with D hard to call. The V gene lost 5 bases and the J gene lost 5 bases, with 12 bases spanning the gap. The CDR3 spans 13 residues. Germline CDR1 reads MNHEY; CDR2 reads SVGEGT. The CDR3 region has the DNA TGTGCCAGCAGTCCCTCGACTGAGTATGGCTACACCTTC. Amino acid sequence: CASSPSTEYGYTF.

There are many counts of this clonotype. The chain has TRBV14 and TRBJ2-7; D is perhaps TRBD1 (6 bases). Germline loops: CDR1 SGHDN, CDR2 FVKESK. There are 16 residues in the CDR3. The V gene lost 1 base and the J gene lost 3 bases, with 16 bases spanning the gap. This CDR3 reads CASSQGRGTPNYEQYF. The CDR3, as DNA: TGTGCCAGCAGCCAAGGAAGAGGGACACCCAACTACGAGCAGTACTTC.

This clonotype was counted at least ten times. The V and J genes are TRBV2 and TRBJ1-4, with D perhaps matching TRBD1 (5 bases). The CDR3 totals 14 residues. Germline V CDR1 and CDR2: SNHLY, FYNNEI. V was clipped by 8 bases and J by 7 bases, with 17 bases between them. DNA of the CDR3: TGTGCCAGCGGGAAGGGGCGCGTAGGTGAAAAACTGTTTTTT. This gives the protein CASGKGRVGEKLFF.

This clonotype was picked up one time. V and J are TRBV10-3 and TRBJ2-3; weak D call: TRBD2 (6 bases). The germline V gene encodes CDR1 ENHRY and CDR2 SYGVKD. The CDR3 runs 11 residues. With 5 bases removed from V and 10 bases from J, the gap between germline ends came to 10 bases. As DNA, the CDR3 is TGTGCCATCAGTTGGGGGGATGCGCAGTATTTT. Translated, it gives CAISWGDAQYF.

V and J are TRBV5-1 and TRBJ2-7, with 9 bases identical to TRBD1. The J call may be in error: the DNA end matches TRBJ2-1 better. The CDR3 is 15 amino acids. Per germline, CDR1 SGHRS and CDR2 YFSETQ. The chain's CDR3 is CASSLRDRDYNEQFF. DNA of the CDR3: TGCGCCAGCAGCTTGAGGGACAGGGACTACAATGAGCAGTTCTTC.

This clonotype was observed many times. The chain carries TRBV7-9 and TRBJ2-5; D may be TRBD2 (5 bases). The CDR3 is 16 amino acids. The germline gives CDR1 SEHNR, CDR2 FQNEAQ (reference sequence). Trimming took 4 bases from V and 0 from J, leaving 15 bases between them. Written as DNA, the CDR3 is TGTGCCAGCAGCTCTAGTTTCTGGGGAGACCAAGAGACCCAGTACTTC. Translated, it gives CASSSSFWGDQETQYF.

Ten or more counts support this clonotype. This sequence joins TRBV5-1 and TRBJ1-5, with a possible D match to TRBD1 (6 bases). The CDR3 is 15 amino acids. Trimming pared 0 bases from V and 7 bases from J, leaving 14 bases between. From germline, CDR1 is SGHRS and CDR2 YFSETQ. The CDR3 is CASSLETGGRQPQHF. CDR3 sequence (DNA): TGCGCCAGCAGCTTGGAAACGGGGGGCAGACAGCCCCAGCATTTT. Combining the CDR3 with reference TRBV5-1 and TRBJ1-5 gives the whole variable domain KAGVTQTPRYLIKTRGQQVTLSCSPISGHRSVSWYQQTPGQGLQFLFEYFSETQRNKGNFPGRFSGRQFSNSRSEMNVSTLELGDSALYLCASSLETGGRQPQHFGDGTRLSIL.

This chain joins TRBV7-2 and TRBJ2-5, with TRBD2 identical over 7 bases. The CDR3 consists of 14 residues. Germline trimming cut 6 bases from V and 9 bases from J; bases unmatched to any gene: 13. In germline, CDR1 is SGHTA, CDR2 FQGNSA. The CDR3 nucleotides are TGTGCCAGCAGGTCGGGGGGACTCGATGTTGCCCAGTACTTC. Protein sequence: CASRSGGLDVAQYF. Complete variable domain (other parts from reference TRBV7-2 and TRBJ2-5): GAGVSQSPSNKVTEKGKDVELRCDPISGHTALYWYRQSLGQGLEFLIYFQGNSAPDKSGLPSDRFSAERTGGSVSTLTIQRTQQEDSAVYLCASRSGGLDVAQYFGPGTRLLVL.

The genes are TRBV10-3 and TRBJ2-7; 14 bases line up with TRBD2. The trim removed 3 bases at V and 0 bases at J, leaving 13 bases unmatched. This CDR3 has 20 amino acids. Germline CDR1 and CDR2: ENHRY and SYGVKD. The CDR3 here is CAISDVLGLAGEGSSYEQYF. CDR3 bases: TGTGCCATCAGTGATGTACTGGGACTAGCGGGAGAAGGGAGCTCCTACGAGCAGTACTTC.

The table lists this clonotype with many counts. The chain couples TRBV4-1 to TRBJ1-6, with D possibly TRBD1 on 6 matching bases. The germline V gene encodes CDR1 MGHRA and CDR2 YSYEKL. The V and J ends lost 0 bases and 5 bases respectively, with 11 bases between them. The CDR3 runs to 16 residues. CDR3 amino acids: CASSQDLRTDNSPLHF. In DNA form, the CDR3 reads TGCGCCAGCAGCCAAGATTTGCGGACAGATAATTCACCCCTCCACTTT.

This clonotype was detected ten times or more. The chain couples TRBV20-1 to TRBJ2-7; 7 bases are a match to TRBD2. The junction had 7 bases not matched to a gene; V was cut back by 6 bases and J by 5 bases. Per the germline V gene, CDR1 is DFQATT and CDR2 is SNEGSKA (reference sequence). The CDR3 extends over 12 amino acids. CDR3 amino acids: CSAPRGGDEQYF. CDR3 coding DNA: TGCAGTGCCCCACGGGGAGGGGACGAGCAGTACTTC.